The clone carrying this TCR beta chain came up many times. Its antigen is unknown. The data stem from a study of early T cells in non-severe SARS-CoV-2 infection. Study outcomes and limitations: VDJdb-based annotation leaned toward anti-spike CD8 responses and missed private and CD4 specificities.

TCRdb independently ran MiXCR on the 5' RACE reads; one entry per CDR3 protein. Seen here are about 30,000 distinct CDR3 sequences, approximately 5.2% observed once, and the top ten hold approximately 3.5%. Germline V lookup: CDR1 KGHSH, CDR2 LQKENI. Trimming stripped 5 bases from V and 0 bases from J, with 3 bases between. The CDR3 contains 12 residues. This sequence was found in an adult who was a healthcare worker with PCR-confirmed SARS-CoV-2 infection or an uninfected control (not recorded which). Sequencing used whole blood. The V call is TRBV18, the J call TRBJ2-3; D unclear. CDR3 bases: TGTGCCAGCTCAACTAGCACAGATACGCAGTATTTT. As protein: CASSTSTDTQYF.